The 18 T cell receptor beta chains below all came from one sample that was sequenced in a study of T cell responses to AZD1222 COVID-19 vaccine. TCRdb keeps only in-frame clones here, not all; method: immunoSEQ multiplex PCR. The sample yields under 110,000 clones, roughly 87% seen once. The source was peripheral blood, collected 28 days after the second AZD1222 dose. Source of these receptors: an adult who received the AZD1222 COVID-19 vaccine.

The rearrangement links TRBV5-1 to TRBJ2-5; D is ambiguous. Per the germline V gene, CDR1 is SGHRS and CDR2 is YFSETQ. The CDR3 totals 12 residues. V lost 4 bases and J lost 5, with 9 bases in between. CDR3 sequence (DNA): TGCGCCAGCAGCCTTACGAGGGAGACCCAGTACTTC. This gives the protein CASSLTRETQYF.

As to this clone: At one end the junction does not follow the germline gene, possibly because of a read error. The chain links TRBV7-7 to TRBJ2-3; tentatively, D is TRBD1 (5 bases). Germline V CDR1 and CDR2: SSHAT, FNYEAQ (reference sequence). The CDR3 is made up of 13 amino acids. The CDR3 loop reads CASSLGATDTQYF. For the CDR3, the DNA is TGTGCTAGCAGCTTAGGGGCCACAGATACGCAGTATTTT.

The gene calls are TRBV4-3 and TRBJ2-2, with 15 nucleotides matching TRBD2. CDR1 is LGHNA, CDR2 YSLEER, per germline. This CDR3 spans 18 amino acids. V lost 4 bases to trimming and J lost 4 bases; unmatched junction nucleotides: 7. The CDR3 coding sequence is TGCGCCAGCAGCCGAGGGACTAGCGGGGGGACGGTCACCGGGGAGCTGTTTTTT. It yields the protein CASSRGTSGGTVTGELFF.

The gene calls are TRBV5-1 and TRBJ2-5; 7 bases fit TRBD2. Looked up from germline, CDR1 is SGHRS and CDR2 is YFSETQ. V gave up 7 bases and J gave up 7 bases; unmatched junction bases: 13. This CDR3 contains 14 residues. The CDR3 here is CASAGEGSVGTQYF. The CDR3 nucleotides read TGCGCCAGCGCCGGGGAGGGCAGCGTCGGGACCCAGTACTTC.

This clone was seen just once. The chain employs TRBV2 and TRBJ1-2; possible D gene TRBD1, 6 bases. CDR3 length: 16 amino acids. Germline CDR1 SNHLY, CDR2 FYNNEI. V was shortened by 0 bases and J by 0 bases, with 11 bases between the two germline ends. This CDR3 reads CASSEAGGGSNYGYTF. As DNA, the CDR3 is TGTGCCAGCAGTGAAGCCGGGGGCGGTTCTAACTATGGCTACACCTTC.

The chain has TRBV7-2 and TRBJ1-6; D gene unclear. Germline V gene data show CDR1 as SGHTA and CDR2 as FQGNSA. The CDR3 is 19 residues long. Trimming left V 4 bases short and J 6 bases short, with 25 bases between. The CDR3 region is CASSYNRGRRINPNSPLHF. The CDR3 DNA reads as TGTGCCAGCAGCTACAACCGTGGCCGCAGAATAAATCCTAATTCACCCCTCCACTTT.

The chain joins TRBV29-1 to TRBJ2-1, with no clear D. The CDR3 totals 14 residues. Germline CDR1 reads SQVTM; CDR2 reads ANQGSEA. V gave up 3 bases and J gave up 0 bases, with 9 bases separating them. CDR3 region: CSVDPGSSYNEQFF. The CDR3 bases are TGCAGCGTTGACCCGGGCAGCTCCTACAATGAGCAGTTCTTC.

V is TRBV11-3 and J is TRBJ1-1; no clear D gene. CDR1 and CDR2 from the germline V gene are SGHNT and YENEEA. The CDR3 runs to 13 residues. V lost 2 bases to trimming and J lost 3 bases, with 7 bases between them. For the CDR3, the DNA is TGTGCCAGCAGCTTAACGGCCGACACTGAAGCTTTCTTT. Its protein is CASSLTADTEAFF.

The chain uses TRBV5-4 and TRBJ1-5; no reliable D call. This CDR3 is 14 amino acids long. Germline-derived CDR1 and CDR2 are SGHNT and YYREEE (reference sequence). The V gene lost 4 bases and the J gene lost 1 base, with 9 bases spanning the gap. The CDR3 DNA follows: TGTGCCAGCAGCCATGATCAGAGCAATCAGCCCCAGCATTTT. This translates into CASSHDQSNQPQHF.

The V gene is TRBV6-5, the J gene TRBJ1-1; a possible D gene is TRBD1 (6 bases). The germline gives CDR1 MNHEY, CDR2 SVGAGI. The length of the CDR3 is 13 residues. Trimming pared 5 bases from V and 3 bases from J, leaving 10 bases between. This CDR3 reads CASSPRQDTEAFF. The CDR3 region has the DNA TGTGCCAGCAGTCCCCGACAGGACACTGAAGCTTTCTTT.

The chain links TRBV19 to TRBJ2-7, with 10 bases that match TRBD2. CDR1 is LNHDA, CDR2 SQIVND, per germline (reference sequence). J gave up 0 bases and V 3 bases, and 8 bases lay outside the gene matches. This CDR3 contains 17 residues. The CDR3 loop reads CASSMGSGGSYSYEQYF. CDR3 nucleotide sequence: TGTGCCAGTAGTATGGGTAGCGGGGGGTCTTACTCCTACGAGCAGTACTTC.

The chain is built from TRBV30 and TRBJ2-7; D is unresolved. This CDR3 has 12 amino acids. Germline CDR1 GTSNPN, CDR2 SVGIG (reference sequence). Trimming shortened V by 0 bases and J by 4 bases, and 7 bases separated the two germline ends. CDR3 sequence reads: CAWSVTGYEQYF. The CDR3 DNA reads TGTGCCTGGAGTGTAACCGGATACGAGCAGTACTTC.

The chain carries TRBV12-3 or TRBV12-4 and TRBJ1-3; D remains ambiguous. The CDR3 loop spans 12 amino acids. V lost 7 bases and J 2 bases, leaving 6 bases between the germline ends. In DNA form, the CDR3 reads TGTGCCAGCAAGAAGGCTGGAAACACCATATATTTT. It translates to CASKKAGNTIYF.

In regard to this clone: Other DNA sequences in this sample translate to the same CDR3. The chain combines TRBV6-2 or TRBV6-3 with TRBJ1-1, with D unresolved. V lost 2 bases and J lost 0, with 7 bases in between. CDR1 is MNHEY and CDR2 is SVGEGT in the germline V gene. This CDR3 comprises 14 residues. The CDR3 bases are TGTGCCAGCAGTTACGGCCAGGTGAACACTGAAGCTTTCTTT. Translation gives CASSYGQVNTEAFF.

This clone turned up a few times. This chain joins TRBV19 and TRBJ1-4; D gene uncertain. This CDR3 is built from 14 residues. Trimming shortened V by 9 bases and J by 8 bases, and 19 bases separated the two germline ends. Germline V lookup: CDR1 LNHDA, CDR2 SQIVND (reference sequence). The CDR3 protein is CASKGALLREKLFF. CDR3 in DNA: TGTGCCAGCAAGGGAGCGCTATTAAGGGAAAAACTGTTTTTT.

This chain connects TRBV9 to TRBJ1-2; TRBD1 is a possible D gene (5 bases). V was cut by 5 bases and J by 6 bases, with 17 bases left in between. The CDR3 covers 14 residues. The germline V gene encodes CDR1 SGDLS and CDR2 YYNGEE. For the CDR3, the DNA is TGTGCCAGCAGTTTGGGGGGATTTCTCCATGGCTACACCTTC. This translates into CASSLGGFLHGYTF. The full variable domain, its missing parts supplied by reference TRBV9 and TRBJ1-2, is DSGVTQTPKHLITATGQRVTLRCSPRSGDLSVYWYQQSLDQGLQFLIQYYNGEERAKGNILERFSAQQFPDLHSELNLSSLELGDSALYFCASSLGGFLHGYTFGSGTRLTVV.

The rearrangement links TRBV7-8 to TRBJ1-4, with D perhaps TRBD1 (5 bases). This CDR3 has 15 amino acids. In germline, CDR1 is SGHVS, CDR2 FQNEAQ. The ends were cut back, 4 bases at V and 3 bases at J, with 12 bases in the middle. The CDR3 bases are TGTGCCAGCAGCTCCCGGGGGAGCGCTAATGAAAAACTGTTTTTT. Protein sequence: CASSSRGSANEKLFF.

This sequence joins TRBV7-9 and TRBJ1-5; D gene uncertain. Germline CDR1 is SEHNR and CDR2 is FQNEAQ (reference sequence). The CDR3 covers 14 residues. The V end was cut by 5 bases, the J end by 1 base, with 9 bases between. The CDR3 loop reads CASSGDSSNQPQHF. CDR3 nucleotide sequence: TGTGCCAGCAGCGGAGACTCCAGCAATCAGCCCCAGCATTTT.